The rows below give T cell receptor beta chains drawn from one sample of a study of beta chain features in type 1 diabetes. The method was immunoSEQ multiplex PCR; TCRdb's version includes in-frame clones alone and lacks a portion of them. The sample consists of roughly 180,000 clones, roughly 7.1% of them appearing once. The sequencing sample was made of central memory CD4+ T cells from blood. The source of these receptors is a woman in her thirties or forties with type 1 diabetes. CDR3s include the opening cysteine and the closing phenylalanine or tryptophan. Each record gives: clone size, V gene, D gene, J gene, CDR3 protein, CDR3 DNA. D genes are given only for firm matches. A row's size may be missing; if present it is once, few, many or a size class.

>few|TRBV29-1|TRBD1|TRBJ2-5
CSVVTGQIVLRETQYF
TGCAGCGTTGTAACGGGACAGATCGTCTTGAGGGAGACCCAGTACTTC
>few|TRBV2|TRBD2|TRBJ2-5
CASSSPGGGRETQYF
TGTGCCAGCAGTTCCCCCGGGGGGGGGCGAGAGACCCAGTACTTC
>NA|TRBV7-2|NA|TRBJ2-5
CASSLLTRETQYF
TGTGCCAGCAGCTTACTGACGAGGGAGACCCAGTACTTC
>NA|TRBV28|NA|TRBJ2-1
CASSLSQGSWNEQFF
TGTGCCAGCAGTTTATCTCAGGGGTCGTGGAATGAGCAGTTCTTC
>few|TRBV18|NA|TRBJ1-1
CASLPGGTNTEAFF
TGTGCCAGCCTACCGGGGGGCACGAACACTGAAGCTTTCTTT
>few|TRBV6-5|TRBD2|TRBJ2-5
CASSYSGTSETQYF
TGTGCCAGCAGTTACTCCGGGACTAGCGAGACCCAGTACTTC
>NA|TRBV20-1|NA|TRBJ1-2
CSAFDMGGYTF
TGCAGTGCCTTCGACATGGGTGGCTACACCTTC
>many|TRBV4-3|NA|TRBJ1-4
CASSPLLREKLFF
TGCGCCAGCAGCCCCCTTCTACGCGAAAAACTGTTTTTT
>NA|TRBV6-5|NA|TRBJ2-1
CASSYERSSYNEQFF
TGTGCCAGCAGTTACGAGCGCAGCTCCTACAATGAGCAGTTCTTC
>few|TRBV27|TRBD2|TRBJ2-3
CASSSSGTRSTDTQYF
TGTGCCAGCAGTTCTAGCGGGACCCGCAGCACAGATACGCAGTATTTT
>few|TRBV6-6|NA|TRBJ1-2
CASSPDSGPYGYTF
TGTGCCAGCAGTCCGGACAGCGGACCGTATGGCTACACCTTC
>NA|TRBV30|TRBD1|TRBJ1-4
CAWSIQGALGKLFF
TGTGCCTGGAGTATACAGGGGGCTCTGGGAAAACTGTTTTTT
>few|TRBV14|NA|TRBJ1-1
CASSQDQNRVSAFF
TGTGCCAGCAGCCAAGACCAGAACAGGGTAAGCGCTTTCTTT
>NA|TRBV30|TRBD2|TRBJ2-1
CAWSSPGREQFF
TGTGCCTGGAGTTCTCCCGGGAGGGAGCAGTTCTTC
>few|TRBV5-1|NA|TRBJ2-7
CASSISRGEQYF
TGCGCCAGCAGCATAAGTCGCGGGGAGCAGTACTTC
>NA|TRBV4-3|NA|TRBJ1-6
CASSQDLGLSYNSPLHF
TGCGCCAGCAGCCAAGATCTGGGGCTGAGCTATAATTCACCCCTCCACTTT
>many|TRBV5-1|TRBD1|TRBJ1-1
CASTEQGAYTEAFF
TGCGCCAGCACCGAGCAGGGGGCTTATACTGAAGCTTTCTTT
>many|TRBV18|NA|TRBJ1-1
CASSPVQGEAFF
TGTGCCAGCTCACCGGTCCAGGGTGAAGCTTTCTTT
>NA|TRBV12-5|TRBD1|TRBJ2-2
CASSPRTGNTGELFF
TGTGCTAGTTCCCCCCGGACAGGGAACACCGGGGAGCTGTTTTTT
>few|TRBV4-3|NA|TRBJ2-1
CASSQDYNTLGGNEQFF
TGCGCCAGCAGCCAAGATTATAACACCCTAGGAGGCAATGAGCAGTTCTTC
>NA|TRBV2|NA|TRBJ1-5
CASGVRGENQPQHF
TGTGCCAGCGGGGTCCGGGGGGAGAATCAGCCCCAGCATTTT
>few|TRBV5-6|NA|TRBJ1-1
CASSLLGNTEAFF
TGTGCCAGCAGCTTGCTCGGGAACACTGAAGCTTTCTTT
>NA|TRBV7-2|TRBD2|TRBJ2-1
CASSLAGGNYNEQFF
TGTGCCAGCAGCTTAGCGGGAGGGAATTACAATGAGCAGTTCTTC
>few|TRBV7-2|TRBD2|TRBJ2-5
CASSVSTSAGQETQYF
TGTGCCAGCAGCGTATCGACTAGCGCTGGGCAAGAGACCCAGTACTTC
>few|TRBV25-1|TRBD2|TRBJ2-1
CATGGTPEANEQFF
TGTGCCACCGGGGGGACCCCCGAGGCCAATGAGCAGTTCTTC
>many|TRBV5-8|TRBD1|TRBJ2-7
CASSLGTGYGSYEQYF
TGTGCCAGCAGCTTGGGGACAGGATATGGGTCCTACGAGCAGTACTTC
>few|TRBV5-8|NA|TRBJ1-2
CASSLNRRGYTF
TGTGCCAGCAGCTTGAACAGACGCGGCTACACCTTC
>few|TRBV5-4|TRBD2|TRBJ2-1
CASSLELAGWDEQFF
TGTGCCAGCAGCTTGGAGCTAGCGGGATGGGATGAGCAGTTCTTC
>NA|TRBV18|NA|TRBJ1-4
CASSRGADGEKLFF
TGTGCCAGCTCACGGGGAGCCGACGGGGAAAAACTGTTTTTT
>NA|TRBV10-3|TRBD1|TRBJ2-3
CAISKDRGGDTQYF
TGTGCCATCAGTAAGGACAGGGGGGGAGATACGCAGTATTTT
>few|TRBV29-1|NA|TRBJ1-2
CSVDGPEGPYGYTF
TGCAGCGTTGACGGGCCAGAGGGTCCGTATGGCTACACCTTC
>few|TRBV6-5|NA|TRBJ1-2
CASSSLKFGVRGYTF
TGTGCCAGCAGTTCCCTCAAGTTCGGAGTCCGCGGCTACACCTTC